These 4 T cell receptor beta chains originate from one sample sequenced in a study of brain T cells in children with intractable seizures. The repertoire was sequenced with immunoSEQ multiplex PCR; TCRdb's copy has only in-frame clones and lacks some. The sample yields 110,000 or so clones, approximately 94% seen once. Sample: peripheral blood, taken at surgery. The receptors stem from a boy in the first two years of life with hemimegalencephaly and intractable seizures.

This rearrangement joins TRBV11-2 to TRBJ2-7, with D possibly TRBD2 on 6 matching bases. CDR1 SGHAT and CDR2 FQNNGV come from the germline V gene. The CDR3 sequence is 17 residues long. V was cut by 2 bases and J by 9 bases, with 26 bases left in between. CDR3 in DNA: TGTGCCAGCAGCTTATATGGGGTTACTAGCCCCTTACACGGGCAGTACTTC. Amino acid sequence: CASSLYGVTSPLHGQYF.

The rearrangement uses TRBV5-4 and TRBJ2-7, with a possible D match to TRBD1 (6 bases). V was cut by 0 bases and J by 3 bases, with 16 bases left in between. CDR1 is SGHNT, CDR2 YYREEE, per germline (reference sequence). This CDR3 spans 16 amino acids. Written as DNA, the CDR3 is TGTGCCAGCAGCTTGGGGGGGCCTGGTGGACTCTACGAGCAGTACTTC. It translates to CASSLGGPGGLYEQYF. The variable domain in full, with the rest retrieved from reference TRBV5-4 and TRBJ2-7, is ETGVTQSPTHLIKTRGQQVTLRCSSQSGHNTVSWYQQALGQGPQFIFQYYREEENGRGNFPPRFSGLQFPNYSSELNVNALELDDSALYLCASSLGGPGGLYEQYFGPGTRLTVT.

The rearrangement joins TRBV5-1 to TRBJ2-3; 9 bases align to TRBD2. The germline V gene has CDR1 SGHRS and CDR2 YFSETQ. The ends lost 0 bases at V and 6 bases at J; junction bases unmatched: 8. The CDR3 loop spans 16 amino acids. The chain's CDR3 is CASSLALAGIIDTQYF. The CDR3 DNA sequence: TGCGCCAGCAGCTTGGCTCTAGCGGGAATTATTGATACGCAGTATTTT.

This chain joins TRBV28 and TRBJ2-1; possibly TRBD2 for D (6 bases). The germline gives CDR1 MDHEN, CDR2 SYDVKM. Trimming removed 6 bases at V and 8 bases at J, with 23 bases between. The CDR3 runs 16 residues. The CDR3 is CASSPWRAGRGDEQFF. The CDR3 DNA is TGTGCCAGCAGCCCCTGGAGGGCGGGAAGAGGCGATGAGCAGTTCTTC.